The 26 T cell receptor beta chains in this list originate from one sample, sequenced in a study of blood T cell repertoires in COVID-19. Only in-frame clones appear in the TCRdb table, and some are missing; sequencing was by immunoSEQ multiplex PCR. The table lists about 180,000 clones, about 90% of them singletons. The specimen was PBMCs or T cells enriched from blood (not recorded which). Receptors originate from a human donor with acute COVID-19. The donor label of this sample is uncertain.

The gene calls are TRBV3-1 (or the pseudogene TRBV3-2) and TRBJ2-1; maybe TRBD2 (7 bases). This CDR3 is 16 amino acids long. Germline CDR1 is LGHDT and CDR2 is YNNKEL (reference sequence). Trimming pared 3 bases from V and 6 bases from J, leaving 18 bases between. This CDR3 reads CASSHLRGGARNEQFF. The CDR3 DNA follows: TGTGCCAGCAGCCACCTTAGAGGGGGGGCACGCAATGAGCAGTTCTTC.

As concerns this clone: This specimen includes other DNA sequences encoding the same CDR3. The gene calls are TRBV5-4 and TRBJ1-1, with no clear D. Germline CDR1 SGHNT, CDR2 YYREEE (reference sequence). The germline V and J ends were trimmed by 1 base and 4 bases, with 5 bases remaining between them. The CDR3 extends over 12 amino acids. The CDR3 loop reads CASSLSGTEAFF. The CDR3 DNA follows: TGTGCCAGCAGCTTGTCGGGCACTGAAGCTTTCTTT.

This clone was counted once. This sequence joins TRBV3-1 (or the pseudogene TRBV3-2) and TRBJ2-4, with TRBD1 as a possible D gene (6 bases). This CDR3 is 18 amino acids long. V was clipped by 4 bases and J by 0 bases, with 19 bases between them. Germline V gene lookup returns CDR1 LGHDT and CDR2 YNNKEL (reference sequence). In nucleotides, the CDR3 is TGTGCCAGCAGCCCCGGGACACCCCGCGTAAAAGCCAAAAACATTCAGTACTTC. Protein product: CASSPGTPRVKAKNIQYF.

V and J are TRBV2 and TRBJ1-1, with D uncertain. Germline CDR1 and CDR2: SNHLY and FYNNEI. This CDR3 has 12 residues. The V end was cut by 6 bases, the J end by 6 bases, with 11 bases between. The CDR3, as DNA: TGTGCCAGCAGCCCCGGGAAGGCTGAAGCTTTCTTT. Encoded protein: CASSPGKAEAFF.

This rearrangement joins TRBV11-2 to TRBJ1-4, with D tentatively TRBD1 (6 bases). The germline V gene has CDR1 SGHAT and CDR2 FQNNGV. The V end was cut by 5 bases, the J end by 10 bases, with 17 bases between. This CDR3 has 14 amino acids. The CDR3 loop reads CASSRNRERVKLFF. As DNA, the CDR3 is TGTGCCAGCAGCAGAAACAGGGAAAGGGTAAAACTGTTTTTT.

This chain uses TRBV2 with TRBJ1-2; TRBD1 agrees at 8 bases. The germline CDR1 and CDR2 sequences are SNHLY and FYNNEI. With 1 base clipped from V and 14 bases from J, the junction kept 9 bases outside the gene matches. CDR3 size: 13 residues. Here the CDR3 DNA reads TGTGCCAGCAGTGAAGTTCTGGGACAGGTGGAGACCTTC. The encoded protein is CASSEVLGQVETF.

The gene calls are TRBV4-3 and TRBJ2-7; the match to TRBD2 covers 9 bases. Trimming at V came to 3 bases and at J to 2 bases, leaving 8 bases not matched to a gene. Germline CDR1 reads LGHNA; CDR2 reads YSLEER. The CDR3 loop spans 16 amino acids. CDR3 nucleotides: TGCGCCAGCAGCCATCGCACTAGCGGGCCAACCTACGAGCAGTACTTC. Encoded protein: CASSHRTSGPTYEQYF.

The V gene is TRBV4-1, the J gene TRBJ2-5; TRBD1 is a possible D gene (6 bases). The germline V gene encodes CDR1 MGHRA and CDR2 YSYEKL. The CDR3 is made up of 14 amino acids. The germline V and J ends were trimmed by 4 bases and 5 bases, with 14 bases remaining between them. The CDR3 region has the DNA TGCGCCAGCAGCCTGGGGGCAGGCTCCGAGACCCAGTACTTC. It encodes CASSLGAGSETQYF.

The gene calls are TRBV5-4 and TRBJ2-7, with 9 positions matching TRBD2. The trim removed 3 bases at V and 4 bases at J, leaving 5 bases unmatched. The CDR3 loop spans 14 amino acids. Looked up from germline, CDR1 is SGHNT and CDR2 is YYREEE (reference sequence). The CDR3, as DNA: TGTGCCAGCAGCTGGGCGGGGGGGCCGTACGAGCAGTACTTC. This translates into CASSWAGGPYEQYF.

In DNA form, the CDR3 reads TGTGCCATCAGGTCCGGGACAGCTCTTGGGAACGAGCAGTACTTC. Translation gives CAIRSGTALGNEQYF. V is TRBV10-3 and J is TRBJ2-7, with 7 bases lining up with TRBD1. The CDR3 spans 15 residues. The V gene end was trimmed by 6 bases and the J gene end by 5 bases; junction bases not matched to a gene: 13. Germline CDR1 and CDR2: ENHRY and SYGVKD.

The chain links TRBV7-2 to TRBJ2-2; TRBD1 agrees at 10 bases. The CDR3 extends over 16 amino acids. The junction had 11 bases not matched to a gene; V was cut back by 6 bases and J by 7 bases. Per germline, CDR1 SGHTA and CDR2 FQGNSA. CDR3 loop: CASSFDGTGVIGELFF. The CDR3 region has the DNA TGTGCCAGCAGTTTCGACGGGACAGGGGTGATCGGGGAGCTGTTTTTT.

CDR3 nucleotide sequence: TGTGCCAGCAGCTTGACTAGCGGGGGGAGCACAGATACGCAGTATTTT. It translates to CASSLTSGGSTDTQYF. The genes are TRBV7-9 and TRBJ2-3; 13 nucleotides match TRBD2. Germline V lookup: CDR1 SEHNR, CDR2 FQNEAQ (reference sequence). This CDR3 has 16 residues. Trimming removed 3 bases from V and 0 bases from J; junction bases left unmatched: 0.

The sample holds one count of this clone. The chain recombines TRBV7-8 with TRBJ2-5, with TRBD1 matching over 8 bases. Losses at the gene ends were 5 bases for V and 4 bases for J; bases not matched to a gene: 12. Germline CDR1 reads SGHVS; CDR2 reads FQNEAQ. This CDR3 has 16 amino acids. CDR3 bases: TGTGCCAGCAGCGCCCACAGGGGGTTGGTTAGAGAGACCCAGTACTTC. Translating gives CASSAHRGLVRETQYF.

The J gene is TRBJ1-6, the V gene TRBV3-1 (or the pseudogene TRBV3-2); no clear D. Trimming shortened V by 7 bases and J by 13 bases, and 17 bases separated the two germline ends. The CDR3 consists of 13 residues. CDR1 LGHDT and CDR2 YNNKEL come from the germline V gene (reference sequence). The CDR3 is CASTPGRPGPLHF. CDR3 sequence (DNA): TGTGCCAGCACCCCGGGCCGCCCGGGGCCCCTCCACTTT.

V and J are TRBV9 and TRBJ1-4; 8 bases are a match to TRBD1. This CDR3 comprises 15 residues. V lost 3 bases, J lost 8 bases, and 9 bases stayed unmatched. Germline CDR1 and CDR2: SGDLS and YYNGEE. The CDR3 loop is CASSEGAGGYEKLFF. In DNA form, the CDR3 reads TGTGCCAGCAGCGAGGGGGCAGGGGGCTACGAAAAACTGTTTTTT.

The chain employs TRBV9 and TRBJ2-1; weak D call: TRBD2 (6 bases). Germline V gene lookup returns CDR1 SGDLS and CDR2 YYNGEE. The ends were cut back, 3 bases at V and 4 bases at J, with 14 bases in the middle. The length of the CDR3 is 15 residues. CDR3 in DNA: TGTGCCAGCAGCGCGCGGGGTGACTTTTACAATGAGCAGTTCTTC. Protein product: CASSARGDFYNEQFF.

The chain has TRBV29-1 and TRBJ2-2; a possible D gene is TRBD1 (6 bases). The CDR3 length is 13 residues. Germline assignment: CDR1 SQVTM and CDR2 ANQGSEA. Trimming cost V 6 bases and J 2 bases, with 10 bases left between them. CDR3 sequence: CSVRTANTGELFF. CDR3 nucleotides: TGCAGCGTCAGGACAGCTAACACCGGGGAGCTGTTTTTT.

The chain joins TRBV7-2 to TRBJ2-1; 7 nucleotides align to TRBD2. The CDR3 length is 16 residues. Germline V gene lookup returns CDR1 SGHTA and CDR2 FQGNSA. V lost 5 bases, J lost 0 bases, and 7 bases stayed unmatched. The CDR3 DNA follows: TGTGCCAGCAGCCCTACGGGCGGGAGCTCCTACAATGAGCAGTTCTTC. Its protein product is CASSPTGGSSYNEQFF.

This chain uses TRBV3-1 (or the pseudogene TRBV3-2) with TRBJ1-1; D perhaps matches TRBD1 (6 bases). CDR1 and CDR2 from the germline V gene are LGHDT and YNNKEL (reference sequence). V lost 4 bases and J 4 bases, leaving 13 bases between the germline ends. This CDR3 spans 14 amino acids. The CDR3 sequence is CASSLRGFGTEAFF. CDR3 sequence (DNA): TGTGCCAGCAGCCTGAGGGGGTTTGGCACTGAAGCTTTCTTT.

The J gene is TRBJ1-5, the V gene TRBV24-1, with 7 bases that match TRBD1. The germline gives CDR1 KGHDR, CDR2 SFDVKD. V lost 1 base and J lost 6; bases outside the gene matches: 8. CDR3 length: 16 residues. Here the CDR3 reads CATSDLGGREAQPQHF. CDR3 bases: TGTGCCACCAGTGATTTAGGGGGCAGGGAAGCTCAGCCCCAGCATTTT.

The rearrangement links TRBV7-9 to TRBJ2-5; TRBD1 matches at 7 bases. CDR3 length: 13 amino acids. CDR1 is SEHNR, CDR2 FQNEAQ, per germline (reference sequence). V dropped 2 bases and J dropped 4; count of bases not matched to a gene: 1. Here the CDR3 DNA reads TGTGCCAGCAGCTTACCAGGGGGAGAGACCCAGTACTTC. Its translation is CASSLPGGETQYF.

The rearrangement links TRBV29-1 to TRBJ1-1; TRBD1 matches 8 bases. V dropped 7 bases and J dropped 4; count of bases not matched to a gene: 11. CDR1 is SQVTM, CDR2 ANQGSEA, per germline. The CDR3 has 14 amino acids. In DNA form, the CDR3 reads TGCAGCGCCGCTGTACAGGGGGAGACCACTGAAGCTTTCTTT. This codes for CSAAVQGETTEAFF.

Worth noting for this clone: One end of the junction varies from germline; a read error may be responsible. The genes are TRBV29-1 and TRBJ2-2, with 10 positions matching TRBD1. This CDR3 has 15 residues. Germline V gene data show CDR1 as SQVTM and CDR2 as ANQGSEA. This chain's CDR3 is CSVLPGQGICRGAVF. The CDR3 nucleotides are TGCAGCGTATTACCGGGACAGGGGATTTGCCGGGGAGCTGTTTTT.

The chain employs TRBV19 and TRBJ1-4, with 7 bases aligning to TRBD1. V lost 1 base to trimming and J lost 7 bases; unmatched junction nucleotides: 15. CDR1 and CDR2 (germline): LNHDA, SQIVND (reference sequence). The CDR3 consists of 18 residues. In DNA, the CDR3 is TGTGCCAGTAGTATAGCGGGGCCAGAGGACAGGACTGGTGAAAAACTGTTTTTT. Translated: CASSIAGPEDRTGEKLFF.

The rearrangement joins TRBV13 to TRBJ2-7; 7 nucleotides agree with TRBD2. CDR1 and CDR2 (germline): PRHDT, FYEKMQ (reference sequence). This CDR3 comprises 14 residues. The V segment lost 5 bases and the J segment 0 bases; nucleotides outside the gene matches: 4. CDR3 loop: CASSQGGSSYEQYF. In nucleotides, the CDR3 is TGTGCCAGCAGCCAGGGAGGGAGCTCCTACGAGCAGTACTTC.

The chain recombines TRBV7-2 with TRBJ2-7, with 9 nucleotides matching TRBD1. V gave up 5 bases and J gave up 3 bases; unmatched junction bases: 8. This CDR3 has 15 residues. The germline CDR1 and CDR2 sequences are SGHTA and FQGNSA. The CDR3 sequence is CASSAGTGPFYEQYF. CDR3 DNA: TGTGCCAGCAGCGCCGGGACAGGGCCCTTCTACGAGCAGTACTTC.